This TCR beta chain was sequenced in a study of T-cell reconstitution after alpha-beta-depleted transplantation in children. The CDR3 sequence is 15 residues long. Germline V gene data show CDR1 as SEHNR and CDR2 as FQNEAQ (reference sequence). V lost 0 bases to trimming and J lost 2 bases, with 8 bases between them. This clonotype has more than one count but fewer than ten. As it was prepared, the TCRbeta library received unique molecular identifiers. TCRdb fed the PCR reads into MiXCR, producing one record per CDR3 protein. Of around 370,000 distinct CDR3 sequences listed, 10% are singletons. The specimen was PBMCs from the stem cell graft donor, collected from the stem cell graft. The clonotype comes from a human donor who donated a stem cell graft to a child with acute lymphoblastic leukemia. V gene TRBV7-9 combines with J gene TRBJ2-1; D ambiguous. CDR3 bases: TGTGCCAGCAGCTTAGCGGGATGGACCTACAATGAGCAGTTCTTC. This sequence encodes CASSLAGWTYNEQFF.